This T cell receptor beta chain derives from a study of identical twins' blood T cells. Study conclusions and caveats: Shared CDR3 clonotype counts between two donors mainly tracked the product of their cloneset sizes, twins included.

The V and J ends lost 2 bases and 0 bases respectively, with 8 bases between them. Germline V gene data show CDR1 as DFQATT and CDR2 as SNEGSKA (reference sequence). This CDR3 is built from 14 residues. As concerns this clonotype: Its antigen is unidentified.

A previously described protocol, modified, built RNA-based TCR cDNA libraries. From the 5' RACE reads, TCRdb called clonotypes with MiXCR, one entry per CDR3 protein. The sample records 300,000 to 400,000 distinct CDR3 sequences, more than 25% being singletons. Reared together, all three twin pairs probably met the same infectious agents and vaccines. This clonotype was obtained from a woman between 18 and 50 years old in good health. The V gene is TRBV20-1, the J gene TRBJ1-3; D is uncertain. The sample was PBMCs. The DNA of the CDR3 is TGCAGTGCTAGACGAGGTATCTCTGGAAACACCATATATTTT. Translating it yields CSARRGISGNTIYF.